This T cell receptor beta chain came from a study of cytomegalovirus exposure and HLA in healthy donors. Study context: Later, an analysis reported that the 110 or so validation repertoires had used the same platform as the roughly 660 first-cohort repertoires.

In regard to this clone: Other DNA sequences in the same sample also yield this CDR3.

Germline V CDR1 and CDR2: SQVTM, ANQGSEA. CDR3 length equals 13 residues. The junction had 12 bases not matched to a gene; V was cut back by 7 bases and J by 9 bases. TCRdb keeps only in-frame clones here, not all; method: immunoSEQ multiplex PCR. The data contain tens of thousands of clones, 80% to 90% of them seen just once; the ten biggest clones take up under 8.5%. The clonotype comes from a woman younger than 45 in good health and CMV-seronegative. The rearrangement links TRBV29-1 to TRBJ2-5; 9 bases map to TRBD2. The sequenced sample was PBMCs. The chain's CDR3 is CSGNLAGGLAQYF. DNA for the CDR3: TGCAGCGGTAACCTGGCGGGAGGGCTGGCCCAGTACTTC.